This T cell receptor (beta chain) was recovered during a study of radiotherapy plus CTLA-4 blockade in lung cancer. Chemo-refractory metastatic non-small-cell lung cancer patients received focal radiation with ipilimumab CTLA-4 blockade. The V end lost 2 bases, the J end lost 8 bases, and 15 bases lay between the germline ends. CDR1 and CDR2 from the germline V gene are SGHAT and FQNNGV. The CDR3 runs to 14 residues. The repertoire was sequenced with immunoSEQ multiplex PCR; TCRdb's copy has only in-frame clones and lacks some. The sample yields approximately 110,000 clones, around 84% seen once. The material sequenced was peripheral blood, taken from a patient treated with radiotherapy plus ipilimumab. The rearrangement joins TRBV11-2 to TRBJ1-2; D may be TRBD1 (6 bases). The clonotype comes from a human donor with non-small cell lung cancer that progressed on radiotherapy plus ipilimumab. Some clones in this sample may be carry-over from other donors' samples. The CDR3 sequence is CASSLSLGGEGYTF. The CDR3 DNA reads as TGTGCCAGCAGCTTAAGTTTGGGGGGCGAGGGCTACACCTTC.